This entry features one T cell receptor (beta chain) sequence. Its antigen is not identified. These data come from a study of cytomegalovirus exposure and HLA in healthy donors. The study, taken as a whole, reports: A later analysis appeared to link common viral pathogens to several of the most significant clusters. Most TCR sequences were uncommon, yet certain public TCRs appeared in many donors.

This CDR3 contains 14 residues. Trimming removed 4 bases from V and 1 base from J, with 11 bases in between. Per the germline V gene, CDR1 is GTSNPN and CDR2 is SVGIG (reference sequence). Vbeta (60) and Jbeta (13) primers were used in the PCR. TCRdb keeps only in-frame clones here, not all; method: immunoSEQ multiplex PCR. The sample yields around 40,000 clones, approximately 78% seen once. These donors, healthy bone marrow donors, were studied. Sequencing input: PBMCs. The sequence derives from a woman aged 25 to 45 in good health and CMV-seronegative. V is TRBV30 and J is TRBJ1-5; no clear D. The chain's CDR3 is CAWTVMGSNQPQHF. Here the CDR3 DNA reads TGTGCCTGGACTGTTATGGGCAGCAATCAGCCCCAGCATTTT.